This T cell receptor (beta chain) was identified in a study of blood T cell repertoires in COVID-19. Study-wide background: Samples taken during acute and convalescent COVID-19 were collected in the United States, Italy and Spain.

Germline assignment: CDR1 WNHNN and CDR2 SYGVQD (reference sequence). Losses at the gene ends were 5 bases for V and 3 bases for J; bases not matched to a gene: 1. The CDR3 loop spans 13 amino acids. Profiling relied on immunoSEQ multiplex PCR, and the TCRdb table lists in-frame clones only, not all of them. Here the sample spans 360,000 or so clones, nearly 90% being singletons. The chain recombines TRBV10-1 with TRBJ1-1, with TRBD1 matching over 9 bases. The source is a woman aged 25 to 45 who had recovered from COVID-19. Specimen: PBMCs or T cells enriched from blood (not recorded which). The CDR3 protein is CASSRDRDTEAFF. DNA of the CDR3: TGCGCCAGCAGTAGGGACAGGGACACTGAAGCTTTCTTT.